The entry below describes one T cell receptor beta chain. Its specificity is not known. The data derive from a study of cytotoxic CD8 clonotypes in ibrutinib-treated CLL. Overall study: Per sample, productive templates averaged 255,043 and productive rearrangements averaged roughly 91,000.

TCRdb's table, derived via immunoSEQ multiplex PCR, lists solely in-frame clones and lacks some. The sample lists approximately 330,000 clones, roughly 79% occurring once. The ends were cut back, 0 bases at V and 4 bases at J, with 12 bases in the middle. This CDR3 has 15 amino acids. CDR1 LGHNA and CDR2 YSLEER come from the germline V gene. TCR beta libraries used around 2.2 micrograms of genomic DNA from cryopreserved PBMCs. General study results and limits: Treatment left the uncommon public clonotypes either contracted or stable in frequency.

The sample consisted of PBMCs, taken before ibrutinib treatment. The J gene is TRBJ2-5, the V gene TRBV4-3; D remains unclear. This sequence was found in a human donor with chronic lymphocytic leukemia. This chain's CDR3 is CASSQDLMRGETQYF. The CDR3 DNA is TGCGCCAGCAGCCAAGATCTGATGCGTGGAGAGACCCAGTACTTC.